The 32 T cell receptor beta chains in this list originate from one sample, sequenced in a study of T-cell reconstitution after alpha-beta-depleted transplantation in children. A library of TCRbeta sequences, prepared with unique molecular identifiers, was generated. TCRdb reprocessed the PCR reads with MiXCR, giving one entry per CDR3 protein. Of some 200,000 distinct CDR3 sequences listed, around 8.4% were seen once; the top ten hold roughly 36%. The sequencing used PBMCs, mostly from graft donor cells, collected 360 days after TCRalphabeta/CD19-depleted stem cell transplant. The receptor source for this set is a male patient aged 2-10 years who had a stem cell transplant for acute myeloid leukemia, so the T cells may come from the graft donor.

This clonotype was counted between two and nine times. The chain's CDR3 is CASSLASTGLGFNEQFF. The CDR3, as DNA: TGTGCCAGCAGTTTAGCTTCGACAGGGCTGGGGTTTAATGAGCAGTTCTTC. The rearrangement links TRBV12-3 or TRBV12-4 to TRBJ2-1, with 7 bases that match TRBD1. This CDR3 contains 17 residues. The ends lost 0 bases at V and 7 bases at J; junction bases unmatched: 12.

This clonotype showed up just a few times. V and J are TRBV20-1 and TRBJ1-2; TRBD1 matches 8 bases. V trimming: 1 base; J trimming: 4 bases; junction bases outside the gene matches: 8. The CDR3 runs to 15 residues. Germline loops: CDR1 DFQATT, CDR2 SNEGSKA (reference sequence). The CDR3: CSARAYWTGSYGYTF. CDR3 DNA: TGCAGTGCTAGAGCCTACTGGACAGGGAGCTATGGCTACACCTTC.

This clonotype has a count of ten or more. The J gene is TRBJ2-1, the V gene TRBV12-3 or TRBV12-4; 14 positions agree with TRBD2. The junction had 19 bases not matched to a gene; V was cut back by 5 bases and J by 7 bases. CDR3 length: 20 amino acids. The CDR3 loop is CASSPLYPGLAGGRGNEQFF. CDR3 bases: TGTGCCAGCAGTCCCCTGTACCCCGGACTAGCGGGGGGACGGGGGAATGAGCAGTTCTTC.

V is TRBV6-7 and J is TRBJ2-7; TRBD1 matches at 9 bases. TRBV6-7 is assigned to the ORF class and has an uncertain function. Trimming took 6 bases from V and 5 from J; bases not matched to a gene: 17. This CDR3 comprises 17 residues. This CDR3 reads CASSLNPGQGFVHEQYV. CDR3 bases: TGTGCCAGCAGCCTGAATCCGGGACAGGGTTTTGTCCACGAGCAGTACGTC.

This clonotype was seen many times. This sequence joins TRBV10-3 and TRBJ2-5; no firm D call. The CDR3 has 12 residues. Germline V gives CDR1 ENHRY, CDR2 SYGVKD. V shed 3 bases and J shed 5 bases, with 7 bases lying between them. CDR3 loop: CAISDNGETQYF. DNA of the CDR3: TGTGCCATCAGTGATAATGGCGAGACCCAGTACTTC.

This clonotype was seen a handful of times. The chain joins TRBV10-3 to TRBJ1-1; no definite D call. V was trimmed by 1 base and J by 2 bases, leaving 8 bases between them. The CDR3 covers 14 residues. Per the germline V gene, CDR1 is ENHRY and CDR2 is SYGVKD. This chain's CDR3 is CAISELGANTEAFF. CDR3 nucleotide sequence: TGTGCCATCAGTGAGTTGGGTGCCAACACTGAAGCTTTCTTT.

This clonotype has just a few counts. The rearrangement uses TRBV20-1 and TRBJ1-1; D gene unclear. V lost 3 bases, J lost 0 bases, and 5 bases lay in between. The CDR3 is made up of 12 amino acids. The germline V gene has CDR1 DFQATT and CDR2 SNEGSKA (reference sequence). Written as DNA, the CDR3 is TGCAGTGCTAGGGGGTTGAACACTGAAGCTTTCTTT. Translating it yields CSARGLNTEAFF.

This clonotype was detected ten times or more. CDR3 amino acids: CASTPSGRVDGELFF. The CDR3 bases are TGTGCCAGCACCCCAAGCGGGAGGGTTGACGGGGAGCTGTTTTTT. The genes are TRBV7-6 and TRBJ2-2; 10 bases align to TRBD2. Germline-derived CDR1 and CDR2 are SGHVS and FNYEAQ. V lost 7 bases to trimming and J lost 7 bases; unmatched junction nucleotides: 9. CDR3 size: 15 residues.

The table lists this clonotype with a few counts. This rearrangement joins TRBV29-1 to TRBJ1-2; D ambiguous. Trimming shortened V by 2 bases and J by 5 bases, and 12 bases separated the two germline ends. The CDR3 length is 13 residues. Germline lookup yields CDR1 SQVTM and CDR2 ANQGSEA. CDR3 loop: CSVESTARYGYTF. The CDR3, as DNA: TGCAGCGTTGAATCTACGGCAAGATATGGCTACACCTTC.

This clonotype was picked up a small number of times. The chain has TRBV6-5 and TRBJ2-1; D is unresolved. V was shortened by 7 bases and J by 6 bases, with 1 base between the two germline ends. The CDR3 totals 9 residues. In germline, CDR1 is MNHEY, CDR2 SVGAGI. CDR3 protein: CASTNEQFF. For the CDR3, the DNA is TGTGCCAGCACCAATGAGCAGTTCTTC.

In its sample, this clonotype was seen many times. V is TRBV14 and J is TRBJ1-1; D gene uncertain. Per germline, CDR1 SGHDN and CDR2 FVKESK. The CDR3 contains 13 residues. V was shortened by 1 base and J by 2 bases, with 5 bases between the two germline ends. For the CDR3, the DNA is TGTGCCAGCAGCCAAGCTAGAAACACTGAAGCTTTCTTT. Amino acids: CASSQARNTEAFF.

A few counts support this clonotype. The rearrangement links TRBV2 to TRBJ1-2; a weak D match, TRBD1 (5 bases). Germline CDR1 and CDR2: SNHLY and FYNNEI. Trimming left V 7 bases short and J 0 bases short, with 18 bases between. This CDR3 is 16 amino acids long. This CDR3 is CASTAGTRLANYGYTF. The CDR3 coding sequence is TGTGCCAGCACGGCAGGGACCCGATTAGCTAACTATGGCTACACCTTC. Based on the CDR3 plus reference TRBV2 and TRBJ1-2, the full variable domain is EPEVTQTPSHQVTQMGQEVILRCVPISNHLYFYWYRQILGQKVEFLVSFYNNEISEKSEIFDDQFSVERPDGSNFTLKIRSTKLEDSAMYFCASTAGTRLANYGYTFGSGTRLTVV.

This clonotype was detected many times. This chain joins TRBV7-3 and TRBJ2-1; D may correspond to TRBD1 or TRBD2 (5 bases each). CDR1 and CDR2 (germline): SGHTA, FQGTGA. CDR3 length equals 14 residues. The V and J ends lost 3 bases and 8 bases respectively, with 14 bases between them. The CDR3 sequence is CASSFSRDRDEQFF. The CDR3 DNA is TGTGCCAGCAGCTTCTCCCGGGACCGGGATGAGCAGTTCTTC.

The chain links TRBV5-1 to TRBJ2-1; a weak D match, TRBD1 (5 bases). Germline loops: CDR1 SGHRS, CDR2 YFSETQ. Trimming shortened V by 2 bases and J by 8 bases, and 17 bases separated the two germline ends. The CDR3 totals 15 residues. CDR3 amino acids: CASSFSALGPDEQFF. DNA of the CDR3: TGCGCCAGCAGCTTTTCTGCGTTGGGGCCGGATGAGCAGTTCTTC.

This clonotype was detected ten times or more. V gene TRBV20-1 combines with J gene TRBJ2-1; D gene ambiguous. The CDR3 has 13 amino acids. Germline CDR1 reads DFQATT; CDR2 reads SNEGSKA (reference sequence). Trimming pared 1 base from V and 5 bases from J, leaving 9 bases between. The CDR3 spells CSARVYRDNEQFF. CDR3 DNA sequence: TGCAGTGCTAGAGTTTACAGAGACAATGAGCAGTTCTTC.

The chain links TRBV5-1 to TRBJ2-2; 10 bases align to TRBD2. The CDR3 consists of 17 residues. V lost 0 bases, J lost 2 bases, and 4 bases stayed unmatched. CDR1 is SGHRS and CDR2 is YFSETQ in the germline V gene. CDR3 residues: CASSLALAGYNTGELFF. CDR3 in DNA: TGCGCCAGCAGCTTGGCACTAGCGGGATATAACACCGGGGAGCTGTTTTTT.

At least ten counts were recorded for this clonotype. The gene calls are TRBV12-3 or TRBV12-4 and TRBJ2-5; no definite D call. The V end lost 1 base, the J end lost 5 bases, and 8 bases lay between the germline ends. The CDR3 length is 13 residues. The CDR3 DNA reads TGTGCCAGCAGTTTAGTTAGTAGGGAGACCCAGTACTTC. Translated, it gives CASSLVSRETQYF.

This clonotype was recorded a few times. The chain couples TRBV28 to TRBJ2-3, with a weak D call TRBD2 (6 bases). The CDR3 contains 16 residues. V lost 5 bases, J lost 2 bases, and 17 bases lay in between. From germline, CDR1 is MDHEN and CDR2 SYDVKM. In DNA form, the CDR3 reads TGTGCCAGCAGTACCCCGACTAGGAGGGACACAGATACGCAGTATTTT. It encodes CASSTPTRRDTDTQYF.

At least ten counts were recorded for this clonotype. The rearrangement uses TRBV3-1 and TRBJ1-6; no clear D gene. V was cut by 3 bases and J by 16 bases, with 19 bases left in between. The V gene's germline CDR1 is LGHDT and CDR2 YNNKEL (reference sequence). There are 14 residues in the CDR3. CDR3: CASSHLSGLGGLHF. The CDR3 DNA sequence: TGTGCCAGCAGCCATCTCTCGGGCTTGGGAGGTCTCCACTTT.

This clonotype was seen at least ten times. The V gene is TRBV28, the J gene TRBJ2-1; TRBD2 agrees at 7 bases. The trim removed 7 bases at V and 8 bases at J, leaving 5 bases unmatched. Germline V gene lookup returns CDR1 MDHEN and CDR2 SYDVKM. This CDR3 has 12 residues. CDR3 protein: CASKGGRDEQFF. Here the CDR3 DNA reads TGTGCCAGCAAAGGAGGGAGGGATGAGCAGTTCTTC.

This rearrangement joins TRBV12-3 or TRBV12-4 to TRBJ2-5; D remains ambiguous. The length of the CDR3 is 13 residues. V was shortened by 6 bases and J by 4 bases, with 12 bases between the two germline ends. The CDR3 DNA reads TGTGCCAGCAGGTTCGGGTCTCTAGAGACCCAGTACTTC. Protein sequence: CASRFGSLETQYF.

This clonotype was seen only a few times. The V call is TRBV2, the J call TRBJ2-3, with 8 positions matching TRBD2. The V and J ends lost 6 bases and 8 bases, in that order; junction bases with no gene match: 4. This CDR3 spans 12 amino acids. CDR1 SNHLY and CDR2 FYNNEI come from the germline V gene. CDR3 in amino acids: CASRGAGVTQYF. DNA of the CDR3: TGTGCCAGCAGGGGAGCGGGGGTTACGCAGTATTTT.

Many counts were recorded for this clonotype. The V call is TRBV18, the J call TRBJ2-1; 11 bases map to TRBD2. V dropped 3 bases and J dropped 8; count of bases not matched to a gene: 6. The CDR3 is made up of 15 amino acids. The V gene's germline CDR1 is KGHSH and CDR2 LQKENI. CDR3 sequence reads: CASSPPSGRKDEQFF. CDR3 coding DNA: TGTGCCAGCTCACCCCCTAGCGGGAGGAAAGATGAGCAGTTCTTC. The full variable domain, completed using reference TRBV18 and TRBJ2-1, is NAGVMQNPRHLVRRRGQEARLRCSPMKGHSHVYWYRQLPEEGLKFMVYLQKENIIDESGMPKERFSAEFPKEGPSILRIQQVVRGDSAAYFCASSPPSGRKDEQFFGPGTRLTVL.

The sample holds many counts of this clonotype. The chain links TRBV7-9 to TRBJ2-7; D remains ambiguous. The length of the CDR3 is 13 residues. V was pared by 5 bases and J by 6 bases, with 14 bases between. From germline, CDR1 is SEHNR and CDR2 FQNEAQ (reference sequence). CDR3 loop: CASSPAWTGEQYF. In nucleotides, the CDR3 is TGTGCCAGCAGCCCAGCTTGGACCGGCGAGCAGTACTTC.

This clonotype appeared many times. The chain is built from TRBV9 and TRBJ2-2; 10 nucleotides align to TRBD1. Trimming removed 0 bases from V and 7 bases from J; junction bases left unmatched: 3. This CDR3 region has 15 residues. CDR1 and CDR2 from the germline V gene are SGDLS and YYNGEE. The CDR3 reads CASSVEGQGVGELFF. In DNA, the CDR3 is TGTGCCAGCAGCGTAGAAGGACAGGGGGTCGGGGAGCTGTTTTTT. Combining the CDR3 with reference TRBV9 and TRBJ2-2 gives the whole variable domain DSGVTQTPKHLITATGQRVTLRCSPRSGDLSVYWYQQSLDQGLQFLIQYYNGEERAKGNILERFSAQQFPDLHSELNLSSLELGDSALYFCASSVEGQGVGELFFGEGSRLTVL.

This clonotype was recorded at least ten times. The V and J genes are TRBV6-1 and TRBJ2-5; perhaps TRBD1 as D (6 bases). V was cut by 2 bases and J by 1 base, with 14 bases left in between. This CDR3 has 16 residues. The germline CDR1 and CDR2 sequences are MNHNS and SASEGT. CDR3: CASSEPAGASQETQYF. The CDR3 nucleotides read TGTGCCAGCAGTGAACCTGCAGGGGCGTCCCAAGAGACCCAGTACTTC.

This clonotype was detected ten times or more. V gene TRBV9 combines with J gene TRBJ1-2; no clear D gene. This CDR3 has 14 residues. Trimming pared 3 bases from V and 1 base from J, leaving 10 bases between. The germline V gene has CDR1 SGDLS and CDR2 YYNGEE. CDR3 coding DNA: TGTGCCAGCAGCGGCTCCCGGGGTAACTATGGCTACACCTTC. As protein: CASSGSRGNYGYTF.

V and J are TRBV12-3 or TRBV12-4 and TRBJ2-5; no clear D. This CDR3 spans 14 amino acids. Trimming stripped 4 bases from V and 0 bases from J, with 9 bases between. The CDR3, as DNA: TGTGCCAGCAGTTCGGGTCCGTACCAAGAGACCCAGTACTTC. Protein sequence: CASSSGPYQETQYF.

This chain joins TRBV7-2 and TRBJ2-3, with 10 bases fitting TRBD2. Germline loops: CDR1 SGHTA, CDR2 FQGNSA. V shed 5 bases, J shed 6 bases, and the junction held 11 bases outside the gene matches. The CDR3 totals 16 residues. CDR3 loop: CASSPRQRGGSDTQYF. The CDR3 DNA sequence: TGTGCCAGCAGCCCAAGGCAGCGGGGGGGCTCCGATACGCAGTATTTT.

This clonotype has ten or more counts. The J gene is TRBJ1-6, the V gene TRBV9; D may be TRBD1 (5 bases). The CDR3 has 14 amino acids. From germline, CDR1 is SGDLS and CDR2 YYNGEE. The V end was cut by 7 bases, the J end by 5 bases, with 13 bases between. CDR3 nucleotide sequence: TGTGCCAGCGGACCGACAGCTAATAATTCACCCCTCCACTTT. Protein sequence: CASGPTANNSPLHF.

This clonotype has a handful of counts. The chain couples TRBV12-3 or TRBV12-4 to TRBJ1-2; D might be TRBD1 (5 bases). The V gene lost 2 bases and the J gene lost 1 base, with 8 bases spanning the gap. The CDR3 contains 14 residues. CDR3 region: CASSLQGINYGYTF. CDR3 nucleotide sequence: TGTGCCAGCAGTTTACAGGGAATTAACTATGGCTACACCTTC.

This clonotype was recorded many times. The V call is TRBV20-1, the J call TRBJ1-1; 8 positions agree with TRBD1. The germline CDR1 and CDR2 sequences are DFQATT and SNEGSKA (reference sequence). The length of the CDR3 is 13 residues. V lost 0 bases, J lost 11 bases, and 8 bases stayed unmatched. The DNA for the CDR3 is TGCAGTGCTAGAGATCAGAAACAGGGGGTGGCTTTCTTT. Translating gives CSARDQKQGVAFF.